This entry lists 18 T cell receptor beta chains sequenced from one sample in a study of T cells after yellow fever vaccination. TCRdb reanalysed the 5' RACE reads using MiXCR and keeps one entry per CDR3 protein. Of some 560,000 distinct CDR3 sequences in the sample, roughly a sixth are singletons; the top ten hold 15% to 20%. The sample here was PBMCs, taken less than 6 days after the first yellow fever vaccination. These receptors came from a man aged 18 to 30 who received the YFV17D yellow fever vaccine.

This clonotype was counted between two and nine times. The J gene is TRBJ1-1, the V gene TRBV2; maybe TRBD1 (5 bases). Germline CDR1 SNHLY, CDR2 FYNNEI. This CDR3 has 15 amino acids. Trimming shortened V by 4 bases and J by 0 bases, and 12 bases separated the two germline ends. The DNA for the CDR3 is TGTGCCAGCAGTGGGGGCGCCGTGCTGAACACTGAAGCTTTCTTT. Its translation is CASSGGAVLNTEAFF.

The chain is built from TRBV7-2 and TRBJ1-6; D remains unclear. V was shortened by 2 bases and J by 8 bases, with 7 bases between the two germline ends. This CDR3 is 13 amino acids long. Germline lookup yields CDR1 SGHTA and CDR2 FQGNSA. Written as DNA, the CDR3 is TGTGCCAGCAGCTTATCCCCGGATTCACCCCTCCACTTT. Translation: CASSLSPDSPLHF.

There are many counts of this clonotype. The chain carries TRBV6-1 and TRBJ1-2; the D is unclear. The V end lost 6 bases, the J end lost 0 bases, and 8 bases lay between the germline ends. The CDR3 has 13 residues. The germline V gene encodes CDR1 MNHNS and CDR2 SASEGT. The DNA of the CDR3 is TGTGCCAGCAGAACCGTACCTAACTATGGCTACACCTTC. The encoded protein is CASRTVPNYGYTF.

This clonotype was seen a few times. This chain links TRBV10-3 with TRBJ2-3; 11 bases fit TRBD2. This CDR3 comprises 17 residues. Looked up from germline, CDR1 is ENHRY and CDR2 is SYGVKD. J was trimmed by 1 base and V by 0 bases; bases with no gene match: 3. The CDR3 here is CAISESSLAGGTDTQYF. The CDR3 region has the DNA TGTGCCATCAGTGAGTCGTCACTAGCGGGGGGCACAGATACGCAGTATTTT.

The V call is TRBV12-3 or TRBV12-4, the J call TRBJ1-2; 7 bases line up with TRBD1. The CDR3 contains 15 residues. J gave up 4 bases and V 5 bases, and 10 bases lay outside the gene matches. The CDR3 sequence is CASSSYRGKSYGYTF. DNA for the CDR3: TGTGCCAGCAGTAGCTACAGGGGAAAGAGCTATGGCTACACCTTC.

This clonotype has a handful of counts. This chain connects TRBV5-1 to TRBJ2-7; 7 positions agree with TRBD1. After removal of 7 bases from V and 4 bases from J, the junction contained 14 bases not matched to a gene. Looked up from germline, CDR1 is SGHRS and CDR2 is YFSETQ. The CDR3 spans 15 residues. The CDR3 DNA follows: TGCGCCAGCGCCCTCTTCTACAGGGGAGAATACGAGCAGTACTTC. Translated, it gives CASALFYRGEYEQYF. Variable domain in full (rest from reference TRBV5-1 and TRBJ2-7): KAGVTQTPRYLIKTRGQQVTLSCSPISGHRSVSWYQQTPGQGLQFLFEYFSETQRNKGNFPGRFSGRQFSNSRSEMNVSTLELGDSALYLCASALFYRGEYEQYFGPGTRLTVT.

This clonotype was found a few times. The chain uses TRBV7-2 and TRBJ2-1; 12 bases map to TRBD2. This CDR3 has 14 amino acids. After removal of 5 bases from V and 10 bases from J, the junction contained 6 bases not matched to a gene. Germline-derived CDR1 and CDR2 are SGHTA and FQGNSA. The CDR3 DNA is TGTGCCAGCAGCCCCCACGGACTAGCGGGGGAGCAGTTCTTC. This codes for CASSPHGLAGEQFF.

This clonotype was recorded at least ten times. This sequence joins TRBV4-1 and TRBJ2-1, with D possibly TRBD2 on 6 matching bases. V was shortened by 4 bases and J by 2 bases, with 15 bases between the two germline ends. The CDR3 has 16 amino acids. Germline loops: CDR1 MGHRA, CDR2 YSYEKL. CDR3 sequence (DNA): TGCGCCAGCAGCCCTTCCACGGGGGTTACCTACAATGAGCAGTTCTTC. This translates into CASSPSTGVTYNEQFF.

The chain employs TRBV15 and TRBJ1-2; D unclear. The CDR3 loop spans 14 amino acids. In germline, CDR1 is LNHNV, CDR2 YYDKDF (reference sequence). Trimming removed 0 bases at V and 8 bases at J, with 13 bases between. The CDR3 loop is CATSRDHSGKGYTF. The CDR3 DNA reads as TGTGCCACCAGCAGAGATCATTCTGGGAAGGGCTACACCTTC.

This clonotype was counted ten times or more. The genes are TRBV4-2 and TRBJ2-4, with 8 bases matching TRBD2. The CDR3 consists of 16 residues. V shed 4 bases, J shed 1 base, and the junction held 6 bases outside the gene matches. CDR1 LGHNA and CDR2 YNFKEQ come from the germline V gene. This CDR3 reads CASSLGSGGAKNIQYF. The CDR3 bases are TGTGCCAGCAGCCTTGGGAGCGGGGGTGCCAAAAACATTCAGTACTTC.

In this sample, this clonotype turned up many times. The chain links TRBV7-3 to TRBJ2-3; 7 bases map to TRBD2. Germline assignment: CDR1 SGHTA and CDR2 FQGTGA. CDR3 length equals 15 residues. Trimming removed 0 bases from V and 5 bases from J; junction bases left unmatched: 5. In DNA form, the CDR3 reads TGTGCCAGCAGCTTAACGGGGGGGTTCGGAGATACGCAGTATTTT. Translation: CASSLTGGFGDTQYF.

CDR3 residues: CASSQGWGIVYGYTF. The DNA of the CDR3 is TGTGCCAGCAGCCAAGGTTGGGGAATCGTCTATGGCTACACCTTC. The genes are TRBV3-1 and TRBJ1-2; D ambiguous. The CDR3 consists of 15 residues. Deletions cut 1 base from V and 4 bases from J, with 13 bases between. Germline V gene lookup returns CDR1 LGHDT and CDR2 YNNKEL (reference sequence).

The chain has TRBV5-1 and TRBJ2-2, with D unclear. CDR1 is SGHRS, CDR2 YFSETQ, per germline. This CDR3 is built from 14 residues. Trimming shortened V by 0 bases and J by 8 bases, and 11 bases separated the two germline ends. CDR3 bases: TGCGCCAGCAGCTTGGCCCAAATCCAGGGGGAGCTGTTTTTT. Amino acids: CASSLAQIQGELFF. The entire variable domain, with the rest obtained from reference TRBV5-1 and TRBJ2-2, is as follows: KAGVTQTPRYLIKTRGQQVTLSCSPISGHRSVSWYQQTPGQGLQFLFEYFSETQRNKGNFPGRFSGRQFSNSRSEMNVSTLELGDSALYLCASSLAQIQGELFFGEGSRLTVL.

The chain has TRBV12-3 or TRBV12-4 and TRBJ1-2; 9 bases line up with TRBD1. The CDR3 has 15 residues. The J segment lost 8 bases and the V segment lost 6 bases, leaving 13 bases of the junction unmatched. The CDR3 loop is CASRPGTGTPGGYTF. CDR3 nucleotides: TGTGCCAGCAGGCCCGGGACAGGGACGCCGGGGGGCTACACCTTC.

The sample holds a few counts of this clonotype. The CDR3 DNA reads as TGTGCCAGCAGCGATACCAGGACAGGGCTATACCGGGGCATTTCACCCCTCCACTTT. Translated: CASSDTRTGLYRGISPLHF. V is TRBV6-2 or TRBV6-3 and J is TRBJ1-6, with 8 bases matching TRBD1. V gave up 6 bases and J gave up 9 bases; unmatched junction bases: 22. CDR3 length: 19 amino acids. Germline V gene lookup returns CDR1 MNHEY and CDR2 SVGEGT.

The CDR3, as DNA: TGCGCCAGCAGCGTCTCGACAGGGAACATGAACACTGAAGCTTTCTTT. Encoded protein: CASSVSTGNMNTEAFF. The J gene is TRBJ1-1, the V gene TRBV5-1, with TRBD1 matching 7 bases. The junction had 9 bases not matched to a gene; V was cut back by 4 bases and J by 0 bases. Germline CDR1 and CDR2: SGHRS and YFSETQ. The CDR3 consists of 16 residues.

This clonotype was seen more than once but under ten times. The chain is built from TRBV5-6 and TRBJ2-1, with 9 bases lining up with TRBD1. The ends lost 2 bases at V and 8 bases at J; junction bases unmatched: 8. The CDR3 extends over 15 amino acids. The V gene's germline CDR1 is SGHDT and CDR2 YYEEEE. CDR3 in amino acids: CASSLPGQGQDEQFF. CDR3 nucleotide sequence: TGTGCCAGCAGCTTACCGGGACAGGGTCAGGATGAGCAGTTCTTC.

V usage is TRBV7-7 and J usage is TRBJ2-5; 11 bases are shared with TRBD2. The germline V gene has CDR1 SSHAT and CDR2 FNYEAQ (reference sequence). The CDR3 length is 19 residues. V lost 1 base to trimming and J lost 5 bases; unmatched junction nucleotides: 15. The CDR3 coding sequence is TGTGCCAGCAGCTTAGTTTTTCAGCCCCTAGCGGGGGGTTTTGAGACCCAGTACTTC. The encoded protein is CASSLVFQPLAGGFETQYF. The full variable domain, in which reference TRBV7-7 and TRBJ2-5 provide the parts outside the CDR3, is GAGVSQSPRYKVTKRGQDVTLRCDPISSHATLYWYQQALGQGPEFLTYFNYEAQPDKSGLPSDRFSAERPEGSISTLTIQRTEQRDSAMYRCASSLVFQPLAGGFETQYFGPGTRLLVL.